The 28 T cell receptor beta chains reported below all come from one sample, sequenced in a study of Tregs in tolerant kidney transplant recipients. Recipients received nonmyeloablative bone marrow transplants from related graft donors, with transient mixed chimerism. This table comes from immunoSEQ multiplex PCR, and its TCRdb copy is limited to in-frame clones, with some not included. The sample totals 14,000 or so clones. The sequences come from CD8+ T cells from blood (PBMCs), collected 6 months after the transplant. The receptors here all came from a human patient who received a combined kidney and bone marrow transplant. Some T cells may have originated in the graft donor.

In the case of this clone: The CDR3 extends 3 residues past the end of the read, so its final part is completed from the germline J gene. The rearrangement links TRBV2 to TRBJ1-4; D might be TRBD1 (5 bases). Trimming took off 8 bases at V and 2 bases at J, with 15 bases between the two ends. CDR3 length: 15 amino acids. Looked up from germline, CDR1 is SNHLY and CDR2 is FYNNEI. The CDR3 DNA, read in part, is TGTGCCAGCCTCCCCCCAGGGATGACTAATGAAAAA. Translation gives CASLPPGMTNEK. The entire CDR3 protein reads CASLPPGMTNEKLFF.

Note on this clone: The CDR3 end lies 3 residues beyond the end of the read and is filled in from the germline J gene. The chain employs TRBV5-5 and TRBJ1-3, with TRBD1 identical over 8 bases. Germline CDR1 and CDR2: SGHKS and YYEKEE (reference sequence). V lost 4 bases and J lost 0; bases outside the gene matches: 3. The CDR3 is 15 residues long. The covered CDR3 bases are TGTGCCAGCAGCCCGACAGGGGCCTCTGGAAACACC. Encoded protein: CASSPTGASGNT. The whole CDR3 sequence reads CASSPTGASGNTIYF.

Regarding this clone: The CDR3 end falls 3 residues outside the read, so it is completed with the germline J gene. V is TRBV2 and J is TRBJ2-7; D perhaps matches TRBD1 (6 bases). The CDR3 consists of 14 residues. The germline gives CDR1 SNHLY, CDR2 FYNNEI. V was trimmed by 6 bases and J by 3 bases, leaving 15 bases between them. The DNA read from the CDR3 is TGTGCCAGCAGGGAGACAGGAACCCACTACGAG. Residues: CASRETGTHYE. The CDR3 in its entirety is CASRETGTHYEQYF.

Concerning this clone itself: The sequenced fragment ends 3 residues before the CDR3 boundary, so the rest is inferred from the germline J gene. The J gene is TRBJ2-3, the V gene TRBV13, with 9 bases that match TRBD2. With 4 bases clipped from V and 8 bases from J, the junction kept 7 bases outside the gene matches. The CDR3 runs to 14 residues. From germline, CDR1 is PRHDT and CDR2 FYEKMQ (reference sequence). The sequenced CDR3 bases are TGTGCCAGCAGCTCTCCATCGCGGGGGGGTACG. It codes for CASSSPSRGGT. The complete CDR3 protein is CASSSPSRGGTQYF.

As concerns this clone: The sequence runs out 3 residues before the end of the CDR3; the remainder is reconstructed from the germline J gene. The chain is built from TRBV10-1 and TRBJ2-3; no clear D. The V gene lost 2 bases and the J gene lost 2 bases, with 5 bases spanning the gap. CDR3 length equals 13 residues. Germline CDR1 reads WNHNN; CDR2 reads SYGVQD (reference sequence). CDR3 bases read: TGCGCCAGCAGTGAGCTACCCACAGATACG. Residues: CASSELPTDT. The full CDR3 sequence reads CASSELPTDTQYF.

Points on this clone: The CDR3 end falls 3 residues outside the read, so it is completed with the germline J gene. The chain recombines TRBV7-9 with TRBJ1-2; possible D gene TRBD1, 6 bases. This CDR3 contains 13 residues. Germline loops: CDR1 SEHNR, CDR2 FQNEAQ (reference sequence). CDR3: CASSPGHSYDYTF. The sequenced CDR3 bases are TGTGCCAGCAGCCCGGGACATAGCTACGAC.

Notes on this clone: The read halts 3 residues ahead of the CDR3 end, with the missing end drawn from the germline J gene. The genes are TRBV7-7 and TRBJ2-3; 9 positions agree with TRBD1. The CDR3 is 16 residues long. Germline loops: CDR1 SSHAT, CDR2 FNYEAQ (reference sequence). The V gene end was trimmed by 4 bases and the J gene end by 3 bases; junction bases not matched to a gene: 8. CDR3 protein: CASSSGQGRGTDTQYF. The CDR3 bases that were read are TGTGCCAGCAGCTCGGGACAGGGTAGGGGAACAGATACG.

A word on this clone: Read data end 3 residues before the CDR3 end; the end is taken from the germline J gene. The J gene is TRBJ1-4, the V gene TRBV5-4; tentatively, D is TRBD1 (6 bases). The V end was cut by 3 bases, the J end by 5 bases, with 11 bases between. Germline loops: CDR1 SGHNT, CDR2 YYREEE (reference sequence). This CDR3 has 14 amino acids. The CDR3 DNA, read in part, is TGTGCCAGCAGCTCGGACAGAGAGAATGAAAAA. Translated: CASSSDRENEK. The whole CDR3 protein is CASSSDRENEKLFF. Drawing the rest from reference TRBV5-4 and TRBJ1-4, the complete variable domain is ETGVTQSPTHLIKTRGQQVTLRCSSQSGHNTVSWYQQALGQGPQFIFQYYREEENGRGNFPPRFSGLQFPNYSSELNVNALELDDSALYLCASSSDRENEKLFFGSGTQLSVL.

Concerning this clone: Read sequence stops 3 residues before the CDR3 end, and the germline J gene provides the missing end. The chain employs TRBV28 and TRBJ2-5, with D perhaps TRBD2 (5 bases). The CDR3 has 17 amino acids. The germline V gene has CDR1 MDHEN and CDR2 SYDVKM. V lost 2 bases and J lost 2, with 18 bases in between. The sequenced part of the CDR3 DNA is TGTGCCAGCAGTTTAGGGGAGACTAAATATCTACAAGAGACC. Translation gives CASSLGETKYLQET. The complete CDR3 protein is CASSLGETKYLQETQYF. The complete variable domain, with remaining parts taken from reference TRBV28 and TRBJ2-5, reads DVKVTQSSRYLVKRTGEKVFLECVQDMDHENMFWYRQDPGLGLRLIYFSYDVKMKEKGDIPEGYSVSREKKERFSLILESASTNQTSMYLCASSLGETKYLQETQYFGPGTRLLVL.

Remarks on this clone: The sequenced fragment ends 3 residues before the CDR3 boundary, so the rest is inferred from the germline J gene. The genes are TRBV4-1 and TRBJ2-7, with D possibly TRBD1 on 6 matching bases. CDR1 is MGHRA, CDR2 YSYEKL, per germline. V was shortened by 2 bases and J by 6 bases, with 11 bases between the two germline ends. The CDR3 covers 13 residues. The sequenced part of the CDR3 DNA is TGCGCCAGCAGCCAACACCGAGGGGGCGAG. It specifies CASSQHRGGE. The entire CDR3 sequence reads CASSQHRGGEQYF.

Of note for this clone: The read ends 3 residues early relative to the CDR3; the germline J gene fills the gap. This chain joins TRBV5-1 and TRBJ1-3; 7 positions match TRBD1. From germline, CDR1 is SGHRS and CDR2 YFSETQ. The CDR3 is 15 residues long. J lost 3 bases, V lost 3 bases, and 6 bases had no gene match. The DNA read from the CDR3 is TGCGCCAGCAGCTCCACAGGGGCGAGTGGAAACACC. This translates into CASSSTGASGNT. The CDR3 in its entirety is CASSSTGASGNTIYF.

Comments on this clone: Coverage ceases 3 residues before the CDR3 finishes, and the germline J gene fills in the end. This chain uses TRBV7-8 with TRBJ2-5, with D perhaps matching TRBD2 (6 bases). In germline, CDR1 is SGHVS, CDR2 FQNEAQ. The CDR3 contains 11 residues. Deletions cut 10 bases from V and 5 bases from J, with 11 bases between. This chain's CDR3 is CATRGMETQYF. The CDR3 DNA, read in part, is TGTGCCACGCGGGGAATGGAGACC.

In regard to this clone: The sequenced fragment ends 3 residues before the CDR3 boundary, so the rest is inferred from the germline J gene. The V call is TRBV7-9, the J call TRBJ1-2, with D perhaps TRBD1 (5 bases). Germline values: CDR1 SEHNR, CDR2 FQNEAQ (reference sequence). This CDR3 spans 13 amino acids. The CDR3 protein is CASSSPVRAGYTF. The DNA read from the CDR3 is TGTGCCAGCAGCTCCCCGGTCAGGGCAGGC.

The sequenced part of the CDR3 DNA is TGTGCCAGCAGTGAAGGCGTCAGACTAAATGAAAAG. Its translation: CASSEGVRLNEK. The entire CDR3 is CASSEGVRLNEKLFF. V gene TRBV2 combines with J gene TRBJ2-2, with a tentative D call TRBD2 (5 bases). The read ends 3 residues shy of where the CDR3 ends; the end is completed using the germline J gene. The CDR3 totals 15 residues. CDR1 and CDR2 (germline): SNHLY, FYNNEI.

As to this clone: The read falls 3 residues short of the CDR3 end, and the missing part is taken from the germline J gene. The V gene is TRBV7-6, the J gene TRBJ2-7; weak D call: TRBD1 (6 bases). The ends were cut back, 1 base at V and 5 bases at J, with 12 bases in the middle. Germline lookup yields CDR1 SGHVS and CDR2 FNYEAQ. This CDR3 has 14 residues. This chain's CDR3 is CASSLGTGLDEQYF. The CDR3 DNA, read in part, is TGTGCCAGCAGCTTAGGTACAGGGCTCGACGAG.

Points on this clone: The CDR3 extends 3 residues past the end of the read, so its final part is completed from the germline J gene. The rearrangement uses TRBV7-7 and TRBJ2-1, with 10 positions matching TRBD2. Germline-derived CDR1 and CDR2 are SSHAT and FNYEAQ (reference sequence). J gave up 5 bases and V 5 bases, and 3 bases lay outside the gene matches. CDR3 size: 14 residues. CDR3 DNA (partial): TGTGCCAGCAGCGTCGGACTAGCGGACAATGAG. It encodes CASSVGLADNE. The CDR3 in its entirety is CASSVGLADNEQFF. Looking up the rest from reference TRBV7-7 and TRBJ2-1 gives the full variable domain: GAGVSQSPRYKVTKRGQDVTLRCDPISSHATLYWYQQALGQGPEFLTYFNYEAQPDKSGLPSDRFSAERPEGSISTLTIQRTEQRDSAMYRCASSVGLADNEQFFGPGTRLTVL.

With respect to this clone: The DNA ends 3 residues before the CDR3 does, and the rest of the CDR3 is filled in from the germline J gene. The chain couples TRBV3-1 (or the pseudogene TRBV3-2) to TRBJ2-3; TRBD2 aligns across 13 bases. This CDR3 has 16 amino acids. Germline CDR1 is LGHDT and CDR2 is YNNKEL (reference sequence). J lost 7 bases, V lost 0 bases, and 4 bases had no gene match. Partial CDR3 DNA: TGTGCCAGCAGCCAAGATGGGACTAGCGGGATAAATACG. It codes for CASSQDGTSGINT. The whole CDR3 sequence is CASSQDGTSGINTQYF.

A remark on this clone: The missing CDR3 end, 3 residues past where the read stops, is filled in from the germline J gene. The chain recombines TRBV13 with TRBJ1-4; D gene unclear. The V gene lost 0 bases and the J gene lost 6 bases, with 5 bases spanning the gap. The CDR3 has 13 amino acids. CDR1 is PRHDT and CDR2 is FYEKMQ in the germline V gene (reference sequence). The CDR3 protein is CASSLGGDEKLFF. The covered CDR3 bases are TGTGCCAGCAGCTTAGGGGGCGATGAAAAA.

Worth noting for this clone: The observed sequence ends 3 residues before the CDR3 terminus, with the missing tail filled in from the germline J gene. The chain is built from TRBV7-6 and TRBJ2-1; D not resolved. CDR3 length: 15 amino acids. Germline assignment: CDR1 SGHVS and CDR2 FNYEAQ. Trimming took off 1 base at V and 9 bases at J, with 16 bases between the two ends. The DNA read from the CDR3 is TGTGCCAGCAGCTTAGGCCCGCCAACCAGTGTTGAG. Protein sequence: CASSLGPPTSVE. The full CDR3 is CASSLGPPTSVEQFF.

On this clone itself: The read ends 3 residues before the CDR3 terminus; that terminus is restored from the germline J gene. This chain links TRBV19 with TRBJ1-1, with D unclear. Germline CDR1 is LNHDA and CDR2 is SQIVND (reference sequence). CDR3 length: 11 amino acids. The CDR3 bases that were read are TGTGCCAGTAGTATTCAGGCGCAA. Its translation: CASSIQAQ. From start to end, the CDR3 is CASSIQAQAFF.

The covered CDR3 bases are TGTGCCAGCGTCCTTTCCAATGAG. Translating gives CASVLSNE. The entire CDR3 reads CASVLSNEQFF. This chain joins TRBV12-3 or TRBV12-4 and TRBJ2-1; D uncertain. The CDR3 end is not reached by the read, which stops 3 residues before it; the germline J gene fills it in. The V end was cut by 8 bases, the J end by 6 bases, with 8 bases between. This CDR3 is 11 amino acids long.

Remarks on this clone: Read coverage stops 3 residues before the CDR3 terminus; the germline J gene supplies the remainder. J is TRBJ1-2 and V is TRBV19; D unclear. CDR1 LNHDA and CDR2 SQIVND come from the germline V gene (reference sequence). The CDR3 has 17 amino acids. Trimming stripped 0 bases from V and 4 bases from J, with 18 bases between. Incomplete CDR3 DNA: TGTGCCAGTAGTATAGATAGGCCCAACAGCCCACGCTATGGC. Translation: CASSIDRPNSPRYG. The whole CDR3 is CASSIDRPNSPRYGYTF.

Comments on this clone: Sequencing ends 3 residues short of the CDR3 end; the germline J gene provides the rest. This chain joins TRBV13 and TRBJ2-7; possible D gene TRBD2, 5 bases. Germline-derived CDR1 and CDR2 are PRHDT and FYEKMQ (reference sequence). The CDR3 is 12 residues long. The V and J ends lost 3 bases and 5 bases respectively, with 8 bases between them. CDR3 protein: CASSLVRDEQYF. The DNA read from the CDR3 is TGTGCCAGCAGCTTGGTGAGGGACGAG.

On this clone itself: Read sequence stops 3 residues before the CDR3 end, and the germline J gene provides the missing end. The rearrangement links TRBV19 to TRBJ2-1; no reliable D call. In germline, CDR1 is LNHDA, CDR2 SQIVND (reference sequence). V was shortened by 6 bases and J by 0 bases, with 9 bases between the two germline ends. CDR3 length: 14 residues. The CDR3 sequence is CASRSLSSYNEQFF. CDR3 DNA, as far as it was read: TGTGCCAGTAGGAGCTTGAGCTCCTACAATGAG.

Concerning this clone itself: The read ends 3 residues shy of where the CDR3 ends; the end is completed using the germline J gene. The chain carries TRBV19 and TRBJ1-5; 9 nucleotides align to TRBD1. Germline CDR1 reads LNHDA; CDR2 reads SQIVND (reference sequence). The length of the CDR3 is 19 residues. Germline trimming cut 0 bases from V and 1 base from J; bases unmatched to any gene: 10. This CDR3 is CASSIETGQGQMSNQPQHF. The CDR3 DNA, read in part, is TGTGCCAGTAGTATAGAGACGGGACAGGGACAAATGAGCAATCAGCCC.

Of note for this clone: The read terminates 3 residues before the CDR3 end, so the remaining end is supplied by the germline J gene. This sequence joins TRBV6-1 and TRBJ2-5; TRBD2 matches at 11 bases. Unmatched junction bases numbered 8, after V lost 3 bases and J lost 5 bases. Germline values: CDR1 MNHNS, CDR2 SASEGT. The CDR3 is 16 residues long. The CDR3: CASSDWEGTSGETQYF. CDR3 DNA (partial): TGTGCCAGCAGTGATTGGGAGGGGACTAGCGGTGAGACC.

By frequency, this clone is large (0.1 to 1%). The read comes to an end 3 residues before the CDR3 does, leaving the germline J gene to fill in the end. The sample carries other DNA sequences with the same CDR3. This chain joins TRBV7-2 and TRBJ2-7; no firm D call. The germline CDR1 and CDR2 sequences are SGHTA and FQGNSA. V was pared by 3 bases and J by 3 bases, with 6 bases between. The CDR3 covers 12 residues. CDR3 residues: CASSLLFYEQYF. The DNA read from the CDR3 is TGTGCCAGCAGCTTGTTATTCTACGAG. The variable domain in full, with the rest retrieved from reference TRBV7-2 and TRBJ2-7, is GAGVSQSPSNKVTEKGKDVELRCDPISGHTALYWYRQSLGQGLEFLIYFQGNSAPDKSGLPSDRFSAERTGGSVSTLTIQRTQQEDSAVYLCASSLLFYEQYFGPGTRLTVT.

As for this clone: The read terminates 3 residues ahead of where the CDR3 ends, so the germline J gene completes it. The J gene is TRBJ1-1, the V gene TRBV19; the match to TRBD1 covers 7 bases. The germline gives CDR1 LNHDA, CDR2 SQIVND (reference sequence). CDR3 length: 14 amino acids. The DNA read from the CDR3 is TGTGCCAGTGGCCCGACAGGGCTGCGAGAGACA. Its protein is CASGPTGLRET. The entire CDR3 reads CASGPTGLRETAFF.